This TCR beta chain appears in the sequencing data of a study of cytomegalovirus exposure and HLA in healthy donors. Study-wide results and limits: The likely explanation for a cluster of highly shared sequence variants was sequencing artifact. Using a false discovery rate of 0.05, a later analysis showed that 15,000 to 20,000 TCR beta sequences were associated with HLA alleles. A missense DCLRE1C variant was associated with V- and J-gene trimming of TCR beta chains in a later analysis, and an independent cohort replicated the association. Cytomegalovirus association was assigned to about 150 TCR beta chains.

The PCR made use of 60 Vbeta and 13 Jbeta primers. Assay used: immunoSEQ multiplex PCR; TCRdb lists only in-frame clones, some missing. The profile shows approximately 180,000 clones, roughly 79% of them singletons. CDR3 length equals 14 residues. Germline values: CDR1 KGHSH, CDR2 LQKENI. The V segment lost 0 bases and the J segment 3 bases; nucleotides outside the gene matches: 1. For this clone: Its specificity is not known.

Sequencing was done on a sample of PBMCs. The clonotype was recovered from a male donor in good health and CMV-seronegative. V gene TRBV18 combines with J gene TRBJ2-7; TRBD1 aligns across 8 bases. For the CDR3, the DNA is TGTGCCAGCTCACCACCAGGACAGGGCTACGAGCAGTACTTC. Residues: CASSPPGQGYEQYF.